What follows describes a single T cell receptor beta chain. Antigen unknown. According to the study, TCR beta libraries were built with iRepertoire HTBI primers and CDR3-region Arm-PCR. TCRdb passed the multiplex PCR reads through MiXCR, listing each CDR3 protein once. The sample shows 360,000 or so distinct CDR3 sequences, less than 30% of them seen only once. The CDR3 extends over 17 amino acids. CDR1 is LGHDT, CDR2 YNNKEL, per germline (reference sequence). Trimming cost V 0 bases and J 4 bases; bases outside gene matches: 8. This sample is part of a study of regulatory T cells in long-lasting Graves disease. Study outcomes and limitations: Study was limited to peripheral blood, excluding thyroid tissue. Reduced TCR diversity was observed in persistent Graves' patients versus newly diagnosed patients.

Time point reported: persistent/refractory GD, antithyroid drugs over 5 years with positive TRAb. PBMC-derived RNA was used for the TCR library. Sequencing used peripheral blood mononuclear cells (PBMCs), obtained when the disease was refractory, from a patient treated with antithyroid drugs. The sequence derives from a woman aged 40 to 50 with Graves disease. The rearrangement uses TRBV3-1 and TRBJ2-7; TRBD2 agrees at 11 bases. This chain's CDR3 is CASSQELGTSGQYEQYF. In DNA, the CDR3 is TGTGCCAGCAGCCAAGAGCTTGGGACTAGCGGACAGTACGAGCAGTACTTC.